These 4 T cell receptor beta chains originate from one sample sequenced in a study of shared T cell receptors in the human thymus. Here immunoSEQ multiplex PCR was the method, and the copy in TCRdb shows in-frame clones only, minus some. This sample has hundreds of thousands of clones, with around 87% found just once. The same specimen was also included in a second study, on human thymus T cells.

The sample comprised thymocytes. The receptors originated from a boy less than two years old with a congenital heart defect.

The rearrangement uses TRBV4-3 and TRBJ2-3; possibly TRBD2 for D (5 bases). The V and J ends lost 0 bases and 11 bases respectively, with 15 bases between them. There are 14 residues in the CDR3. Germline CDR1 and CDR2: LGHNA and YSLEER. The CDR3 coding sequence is TGCGCCAGCAGCCAAGATTTAGGCGGGCTTGGGCAGTATTTT. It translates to CASSQDLGGLGQYF.

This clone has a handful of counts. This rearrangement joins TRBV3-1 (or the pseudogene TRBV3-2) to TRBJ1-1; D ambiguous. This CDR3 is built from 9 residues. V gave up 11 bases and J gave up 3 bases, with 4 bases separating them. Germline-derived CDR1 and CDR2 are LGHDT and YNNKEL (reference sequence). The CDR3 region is CASYTEAFF. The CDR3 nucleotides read TGTGCCTCTTACACTGAAGCTTTCTTT.

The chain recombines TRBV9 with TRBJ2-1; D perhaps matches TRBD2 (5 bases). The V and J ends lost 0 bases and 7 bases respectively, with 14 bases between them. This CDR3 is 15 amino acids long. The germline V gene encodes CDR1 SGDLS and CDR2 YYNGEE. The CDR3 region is CASSVGWEYGNEQFF. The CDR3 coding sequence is TGTGCCAGCAGCGTAGGGTGGGAGTACGGGAATGAGCAGTTCTTC.

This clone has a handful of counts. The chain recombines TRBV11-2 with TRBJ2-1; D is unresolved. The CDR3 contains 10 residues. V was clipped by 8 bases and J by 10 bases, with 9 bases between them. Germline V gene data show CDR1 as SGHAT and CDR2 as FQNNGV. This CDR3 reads CASGRHEQFF. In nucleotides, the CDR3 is TGTGCCAGCGGCAGGCACGAGCAGTTCTTC.